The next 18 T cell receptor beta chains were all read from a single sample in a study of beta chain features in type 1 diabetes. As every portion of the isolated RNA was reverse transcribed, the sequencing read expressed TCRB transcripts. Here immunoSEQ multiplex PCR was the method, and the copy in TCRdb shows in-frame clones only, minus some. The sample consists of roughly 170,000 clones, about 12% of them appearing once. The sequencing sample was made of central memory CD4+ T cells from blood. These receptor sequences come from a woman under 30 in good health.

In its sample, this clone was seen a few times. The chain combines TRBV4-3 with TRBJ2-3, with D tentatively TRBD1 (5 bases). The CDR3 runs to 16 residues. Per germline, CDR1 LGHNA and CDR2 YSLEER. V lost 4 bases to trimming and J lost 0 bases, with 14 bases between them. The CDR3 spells CASSPAPQGSTDTQYF. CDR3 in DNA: TGCGCCAGCAGCCCCGCGCCGCAGGGTAGCACAGATACGCAGTATTTT.

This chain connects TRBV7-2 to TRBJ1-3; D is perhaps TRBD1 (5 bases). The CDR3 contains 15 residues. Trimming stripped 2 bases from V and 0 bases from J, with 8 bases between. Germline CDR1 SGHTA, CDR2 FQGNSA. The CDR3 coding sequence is TGTGCCAGCAGCTTAATCGGGGGCTCTGGAAACACCATATATTTT. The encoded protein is CASSLIGGSGNTIYF.

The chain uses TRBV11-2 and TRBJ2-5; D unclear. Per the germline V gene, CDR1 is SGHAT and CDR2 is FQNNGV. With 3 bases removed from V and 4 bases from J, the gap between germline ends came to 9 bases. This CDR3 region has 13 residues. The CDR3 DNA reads TGTGCCAGCAGCTTCGGCGGTGGAGAGACCCAGTACTTC. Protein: CASSFGGGETQYF. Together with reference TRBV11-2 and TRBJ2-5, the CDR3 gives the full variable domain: EAGVAQSPRYKIIEKRQSVAFWCNPISGHATLYWYQQILGQGPKLLIQFQNNGVVDDSQLPKDRFSAERLKGVDSTLKIQPAKLEDSAVYLCASSFGGGETQYFGPGTRLLVL.

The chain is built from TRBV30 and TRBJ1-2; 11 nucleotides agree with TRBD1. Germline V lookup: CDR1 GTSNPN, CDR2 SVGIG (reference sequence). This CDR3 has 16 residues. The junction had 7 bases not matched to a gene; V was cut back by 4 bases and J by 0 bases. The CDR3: CAWNFLDRGPNYGYTF. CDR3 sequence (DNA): TGTGCCTGGAATTTTTTGGACAGGGGGCCTAACTATGGCTACACCTTC.

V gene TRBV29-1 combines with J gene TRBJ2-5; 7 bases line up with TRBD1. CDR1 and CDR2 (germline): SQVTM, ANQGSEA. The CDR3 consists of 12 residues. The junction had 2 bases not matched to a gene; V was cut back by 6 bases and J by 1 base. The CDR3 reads CSVGQAQETQYF. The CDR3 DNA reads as TGCAGCGTCGGACAGGCCCAAGAGACCCAGTACTTC.

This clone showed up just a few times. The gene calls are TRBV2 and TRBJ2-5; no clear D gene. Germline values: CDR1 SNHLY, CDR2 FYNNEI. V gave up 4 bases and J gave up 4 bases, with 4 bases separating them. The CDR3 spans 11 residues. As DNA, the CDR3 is TGTGCCAGCAGTGCCCGAGAGACCCAGTACTTC. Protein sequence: CASSARETQYF.

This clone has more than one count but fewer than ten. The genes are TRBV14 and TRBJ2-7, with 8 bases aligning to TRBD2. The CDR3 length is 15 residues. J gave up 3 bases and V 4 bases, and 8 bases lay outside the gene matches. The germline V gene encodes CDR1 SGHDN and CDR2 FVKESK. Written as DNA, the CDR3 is TGTGCCAGCAGCCGGGGGCTAGCGGGCCGCTACGAGCAGTACTTC. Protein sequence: CASSRGLAGRYEQYF.

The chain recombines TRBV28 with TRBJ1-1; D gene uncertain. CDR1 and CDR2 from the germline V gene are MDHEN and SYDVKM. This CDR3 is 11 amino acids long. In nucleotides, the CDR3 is TGTGCGGTCTGGAGGAGGACTGAAGCTTTCTTT. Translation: CAVWRRTEAFF.

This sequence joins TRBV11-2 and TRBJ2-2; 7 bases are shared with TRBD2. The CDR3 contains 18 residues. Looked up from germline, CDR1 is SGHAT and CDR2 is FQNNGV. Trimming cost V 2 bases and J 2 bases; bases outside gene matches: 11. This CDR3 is CASSLSLASGYNTGELFF. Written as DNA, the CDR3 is TGTGCCAGCAGCTTAAGTTTGGCTAGCGGCTATAACACCGGGGAGCTGTTTTTT.

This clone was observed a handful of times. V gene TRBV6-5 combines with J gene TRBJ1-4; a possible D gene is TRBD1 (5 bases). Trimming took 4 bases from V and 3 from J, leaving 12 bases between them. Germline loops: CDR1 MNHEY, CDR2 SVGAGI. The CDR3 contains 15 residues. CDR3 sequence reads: CASSSQGRANEKLFF. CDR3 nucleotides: TGTGCCAGCAGTTCCCAGGGCCGGGCTAATGAAAAACTGTTTTTT.

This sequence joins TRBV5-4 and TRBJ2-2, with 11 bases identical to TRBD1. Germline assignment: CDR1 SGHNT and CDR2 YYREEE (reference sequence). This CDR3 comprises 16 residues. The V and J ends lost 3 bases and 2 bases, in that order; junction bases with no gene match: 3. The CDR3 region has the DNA TGTGCCAGCAGCTGGGGACAGGGGGGCAACACCGGGGAGCTGTTTTTT. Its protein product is CASSWGQGGNTGELFF.

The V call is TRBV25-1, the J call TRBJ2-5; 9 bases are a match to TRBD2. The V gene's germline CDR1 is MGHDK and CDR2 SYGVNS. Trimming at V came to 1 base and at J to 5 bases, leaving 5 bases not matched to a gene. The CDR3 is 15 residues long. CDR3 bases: TGTGCCAGCAGTGAATCGGGGCGGGAGGGGGAGACCCAGTACTTC. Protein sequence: CASSESGREGETQYF.

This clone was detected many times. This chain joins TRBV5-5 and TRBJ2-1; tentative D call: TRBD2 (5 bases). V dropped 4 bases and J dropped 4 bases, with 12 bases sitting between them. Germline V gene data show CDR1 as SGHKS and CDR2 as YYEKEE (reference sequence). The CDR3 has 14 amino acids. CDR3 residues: CASSILRDYNEQFF. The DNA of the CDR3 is TGTGCCAGCAGCATACTCCGGGATTACAATGAGCAGTTCTTC.

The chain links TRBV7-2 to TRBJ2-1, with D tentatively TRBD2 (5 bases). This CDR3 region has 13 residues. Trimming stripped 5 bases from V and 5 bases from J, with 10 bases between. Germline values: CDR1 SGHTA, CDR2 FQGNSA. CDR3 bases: TGTGCCAGCAGCGACGGAGGCAACAATGAGCAGTTCTTC. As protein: CASSDGGNNEQFF.

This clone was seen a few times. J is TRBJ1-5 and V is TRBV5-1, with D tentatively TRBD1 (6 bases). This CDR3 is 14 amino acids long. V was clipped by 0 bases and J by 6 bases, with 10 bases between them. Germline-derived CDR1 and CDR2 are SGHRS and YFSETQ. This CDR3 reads CASSLGGGSQPQHF. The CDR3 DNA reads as TGCGCCAGCAGCTTGGGGGGGGGCTCTCAGCCCCAGCATTTT.

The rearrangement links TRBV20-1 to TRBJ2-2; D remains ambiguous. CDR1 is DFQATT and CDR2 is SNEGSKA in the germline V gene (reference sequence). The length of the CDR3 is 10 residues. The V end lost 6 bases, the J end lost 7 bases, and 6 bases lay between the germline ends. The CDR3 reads CSARSGELFF. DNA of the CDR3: TGCAGTGCACGGAGCGGGGAGCTGTTTTTT.

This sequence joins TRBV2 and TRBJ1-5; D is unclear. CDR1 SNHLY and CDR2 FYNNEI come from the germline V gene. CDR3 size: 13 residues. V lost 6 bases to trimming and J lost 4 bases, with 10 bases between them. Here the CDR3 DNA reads TGTGCCAGCAGCCCACAGATAAATCAGCCCCAGCATTTT. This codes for CASSPQINQPQHF.

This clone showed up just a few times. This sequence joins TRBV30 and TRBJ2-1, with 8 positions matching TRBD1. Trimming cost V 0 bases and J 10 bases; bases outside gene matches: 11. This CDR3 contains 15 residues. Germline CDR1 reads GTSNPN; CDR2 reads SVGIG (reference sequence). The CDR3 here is CAWSVPPLAGGEQFF. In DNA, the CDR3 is TGTGCCTGGAGTGTACCCCCTTTGGCAGGGGGCGAGCAGTTCTTC.